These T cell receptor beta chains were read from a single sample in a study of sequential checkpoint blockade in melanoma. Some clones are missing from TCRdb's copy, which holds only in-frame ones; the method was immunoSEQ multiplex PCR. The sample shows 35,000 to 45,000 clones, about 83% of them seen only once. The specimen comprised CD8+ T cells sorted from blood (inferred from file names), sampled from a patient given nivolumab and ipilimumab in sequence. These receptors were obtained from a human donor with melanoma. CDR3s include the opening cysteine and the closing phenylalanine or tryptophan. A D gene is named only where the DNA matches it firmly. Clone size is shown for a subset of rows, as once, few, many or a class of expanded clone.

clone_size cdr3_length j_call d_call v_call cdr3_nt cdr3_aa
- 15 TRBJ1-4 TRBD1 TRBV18 TGTGCCAGCTCACAGACAGGGGGCTTTATGGAAAAACTGTTTTTT CASSQTGGFMEKLFF
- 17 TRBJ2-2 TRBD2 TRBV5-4 TGTGCCAGCAGCATGGGACTAGCGGGGGCGTACACCGGGGAGCTGTTTTTT CASSMGLAGAYTGELFF
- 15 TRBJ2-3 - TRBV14 TGTGCCAGCAGCCAAGGCGAAACTAGCACAGATACGCAGTATTTT CASSQGETSTDTQYF
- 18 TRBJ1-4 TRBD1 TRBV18 TGTGCCAGCTCACCGGGGACAGGCGGAACGGCAACTAATGAAAAACTGTTTTTT CASSPGTGGTATNEKLFF
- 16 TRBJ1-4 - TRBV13 TGTGCCAGCAGCTTAGAACGACAGTCAACTAATGAAAAACTGTTTTTT CASSLERQSTNEKLFF
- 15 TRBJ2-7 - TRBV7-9 TGTGCCAGCAGCTCCCCCCACAGTGCACCCTACGAGCAGTACTTC CASSSPHSAPYEQYF
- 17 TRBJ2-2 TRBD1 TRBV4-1 TGCGCCAGCAGTCGAACGACAGGGGGAATTCTTACCGGGGAGCTGTTTTTT CASSRTTGGILTGELFF
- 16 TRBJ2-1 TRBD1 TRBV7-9 TGTGCCAGCAGCCTGGGACAGGGGGCGCTTAAGGATGAGCAGTTCTTC CASSLGQGALKDEQFF
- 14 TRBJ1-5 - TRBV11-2 TGTGCCAGCAGCTTAGGGGCAGGGAATCAGCCCCAGCATTTT CASSLGAGNQPQHF
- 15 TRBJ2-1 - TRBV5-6 TGTGCCAGCAGCTTCGGACTCAGCTCCTACAATGAGCAGTTCTTC CASSFGLSSYNEQFF
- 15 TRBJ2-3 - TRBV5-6 TGTGCCAGCAGCGGGGGACTGGCCTCCGTAGATACGCAGTATTTT CASSGGLASVDTQYF
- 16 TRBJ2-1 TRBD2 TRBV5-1 TGCGCCAGCAGCTTGGCCGGCGGGGGGGTTACAAATGAGCAGTTCTTC CASSLAGGGVTNEQFF
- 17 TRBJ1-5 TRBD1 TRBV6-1 TGTGCCAGCAGTGTAGGTCTGACAGGGGCTTTCATTGAGCCCCAGCATTTT CASSVGLTGAFIEPQHF
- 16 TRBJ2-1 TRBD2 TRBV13 TGTGCCAGCAGCTTAGCCGGGACTAGCGGGAGGGACCCTCAGTTCTTC CASSLAGTSGRDPQFF
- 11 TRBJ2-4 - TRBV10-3 TGTGCCATCTCCTACGGAAACATTCAGTACTTC CAISYGNIQYF
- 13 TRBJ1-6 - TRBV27 TGTGCCAGCAGTTTAGCAGGGGATTCACCCCTCCACTTT CASSLAGDSPLHF
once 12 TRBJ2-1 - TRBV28 TGTGCCAGCAGTTGGACAGACAATGAGCAGTTCTTC CASSWTDNEQFF
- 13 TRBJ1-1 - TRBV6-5 TGTGCCAGCAGTTGGACAGTGAACACTGAAGCTTTCTTT CASSWTVNTEAFF
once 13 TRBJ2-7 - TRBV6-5 TGTGCCAGCAGTCCTATCCGCGACAGGACAGAGTACTTC CASSPIRDRTEYF
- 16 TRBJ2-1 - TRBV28 TGTGCCAGCAGTTTAACGCGGGGTCCCTCCTACAATGAGCAGTTCTTC CASSLTRGPSYNEQFF
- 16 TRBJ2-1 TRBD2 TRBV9 TGTGCCAGCAGCGGGGAGGGGACTAGCGGTTACAATGAGCAGTTCTTC CASSGEGTSGYNEQFF
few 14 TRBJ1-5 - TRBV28 TGTGCCAGCAGTTTATTGGAGGGTGATCAGCCCCAGCATTTT CASSLLEGDQPQHF
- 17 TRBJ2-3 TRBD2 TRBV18 TGTGCCAGCTCACCAGGTCCGGGAGGCTTTAGCACAGATACGCAGTATTTT CASSPGPGGFSTDTQYF
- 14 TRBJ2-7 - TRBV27 TGTGCCAGCAGTTCTCACAGGGAGACCTACGAGCAGTACTTC CASSSHRETYEQYF
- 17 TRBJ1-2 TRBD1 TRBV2 TGTGCCAGCTCCACGCGACCGGGACAGGGTGTAATCTACGGCTACACCTTC CASSTRPGQGVIYGYTF
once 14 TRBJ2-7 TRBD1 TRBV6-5 TGTGCCAGCAGTTGGGACAGGGGGCTGTGGGAGCAGTACTTC CASSWDRGLWEQYF
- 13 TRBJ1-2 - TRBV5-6 TGTGCCAGCAGAACAGGCCTTTCCTATGGCTACACCTTC CASRTGLSYGYTF
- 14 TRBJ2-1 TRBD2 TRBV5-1 TGCGCCAGCAGCCTAGCGGTAAATAACAATGAGCAGTTCTTC CASSLAVNNNEQFF